This T cell receptor (beta chain) was obtained from a study of blood T cells in healthy people across ages. Combining a sample-barcoded 5' primer with a J-beta primer mix, a second PCR ran for about 7 to 11 cycles. TCRdb reprocessed the 5' RACE reads with MiXCR, giving one entry per CDR3 protein. The table lists around 1,000,000 distinct CDR3 sequences, 20% to 25% of them singletons. This CDR3 has 20 amino acids. The V and J ends lost 1 base and 0 bases respectively, with 23 bases between them. The germline gives CDR1 SGDLS, CDR2 YYNGEE. This sample was shared with a second study, whose subject was T cells of mothers and their children.

The material sequenced was blood. The TCR comes from a girl aged 2-15 years in good health. The chain carries TRBV9 and TRBJ1-3; possible D gene TRBD1, 5 bases. The CDR3 region is CASSVFLDLYEDSSGNTIYF. DNA of the CDR3: TGTGCCAGCAGCGTATTTTTAGATTTATACGAAGACAGCTCTGGAAACACCATATATTTT.